The 6 T cell receptor beta chains below come from one sample, sequenced in a study of T cells in Graves' hyperthyroidism and ophthalmopathy. Regions amplified from RNA transcripts were the TCR beta CDR3 regions. Primed by the HTBI set, a first-round RT-PCR was run on the TCR CDR3. TCRdb re-derived calls from the multiplex PCR reads in MiXCR, one entry per CDR3 protein. The sample shows about 540,000 distinct CDR3 sequences, 46% of them seen only once. The source material was peripheral blood or thyroid tissue (not recorded which). These receptors were taken from a woman under 30 with Graves' hyperthyroidism.

This clonotype was seen ten or more times. The CDR3 region is CASSLGRGRVPNEQFF. CDR3 DNA sequence: TGTGCCAGCAGCTTAGGCCGCGGGAGGGTCCCGAATGAGCAGTTCTTC. The rearrangement links TRBV7-2 to TRBJ2-1; 9 nucleotides line up with TRBD2. CDR1 is SGHTA and CDR2 is FQGNSA in the germline V gene. The CDR3 covers 16 residues. V lost 1 base, J lost 7 bases, and 8 bases stayed unmatched.

The table lists this clonotype with many counts. This clone may be a read error of a much larger clone one base away. The chain couples TRBV10-3 to TRBJ1-1; D is unresolved. Germline assignment: CDR1 ENHRY and CDR2 SYGVKD. The CDR3 spans 11 residues. DNA for the CDR3: TGTGCCATCAGTGGGGGTATGGGGTTACTCTTT. This codes for CAISGGMGLLF.

V is TRBV7-9 and J is TRBJ2-5; D might be TRBD1 or TRBD2, each matching 5 bases. The DNA matches TRBJ2-1 better at its end, which makes the J call doubtful. This CDR3 has 16 amino acids. CDR1 is SEHNR and CDR2 is FQNEAQ in the germline V gene (reference sequence). This CDR3 is CASRLGTRGTYNEQFF. Written as DNA, the CDR3 is TGTGCCAGCAGACTGGGCACCCGGGGCACCTACAATGAGCAGTTCTTC.

This clonotype was detected only once. The chain combines TRBV25-1 with TRBJ2-3; D unclear. CDR1 and CDR2 from the germline V gene are MGHDK and SYGVNS. V lost 8 bases and J 4 bases, leaving 10 bases between the germline ends. This CDR3 contains 12 residues. The CDR3 nucleotides read TGTGCCAGCGGATTACGCGCAGATACGCAGTATTTT. Its protein product is CASGLRADTQYF.

In this sample, this clonotype turned up many times. The chain carries TRBV11-2 and TRBJ1-2; a weak D match, TRBD1 (5 bases). V lost 6 bases and J 8 bases, leaving 13 bases between the germline ends. The germline gives CDR1 SGHAT, CDR2 FQNNGV. This CDR3 comprises 12 residues. CDR3 in amino acids: CASSFTQGGYTF. The CDR3 DNA reads TGTGCCAGCAGTTTCACCCAGGGCGGCTACACCTTC.

In its sample, this clonotype was seen many times. The rearrangement links TRBV2 to TRBJ1-1, with D perhaps TRBD1 (5 bases). Per germline, CDR1 SNHLY and CDR2 FYNNEI. The CDR3 runs to 13 residues. Between the trimmed V and J ends, which lost 6 bases and 5 bases, there was a span of 13 bases. CDR3 in DNA: TGTGCCAGCAGGAGGGGCACGGTAACTGAAGCTTTCTTT. Its translation is CASRRGTVTEAFF.